This TCR beta chain was recovered during a study of cytomegalovirus exposure and HLA in healthy donors (dated by TCRdb to about 2017). For the wider study: The 670 or so repertoires of the first cohort and the roughly 120 validation repertoires were produced on the same platform, according to a later analysis. The study was designed to test whether signatures of past pathogen exposure could be identified by cataloging public T cell receptors. A separate validation cohort of approximately 120 different subjects was used in addition to the roughly 700-subject first cohort. The study combined high-throughput TCR immunosequencing, statistical association of individual TCRs with disease status, and machine learning to predict cytomegalovirus infection status. Beyond this particular receptor, the publication reports: It was suggested by the authors that the approach could potentially be generalized to other disease states and immunological phenotypes. A later analysis had no HLA typing for the validation cohort, so co-occurrence there was scored across all 110 or so repertoires. A few of the identified cytomegalovirus-associated TCR beta chains were confirmed in vitro to be specific for cytomegalovirus antigens. Of the cluster scores, roughly 95% were above 0 in a later analysis, which found that TCRs clustered in the first cohort also tended to co-occur in the roughly 130 validation repertoires. The study listed 164 TCR beta chains as associated with cytomegalovirus. In both the original and validation cohorts, the classifier was reported to diagnose cytomegalovirus status with high specificity and sensitivity. While some public TCRs were present in many individuals, most TCR sequences turned up only very rarely across donors.

Notes on this clone: The clone's antigen remains unknown. The sample holds no much larger clone one base away, and base qualities are not on file.

The library relied on the immunoSEQ multiplex PCR assay. The study's own analysis went as follows. A statistical classification framework was built to diagnose cytomegalovirus status from the catalog of TCR beta chain sequences. Imported from immuneACCESS, the table was reduced by TCRdb to in-frame sequences with V and J called. These copies leave out some clones; in studies compared against another copy, an unresolved V gene accounts for under half, and the cause of the remainder is not known. V, J and clone size are taken as reported in that table, and D and trimming were inferred from the DNA itself. This sample holds 90,000 or so clones; around 85% were observed only once. 20% of the sample lies in the top ten. From the cysteine through the phenylalanine, the CDR3 covers 13 amino acids. Of all the DNA, just the CDR3 is kept, 39 bases in frame from base 1. V drops 4 bases and J drops 3 bases, leaving 9 bases in between. CDR1 and CDR2, per the germline V gene, are SNHLY and FYNNEI.

Separate from the roughly 660-subject first cohort, the validation cohort of 95 to 150 subjects was the group to which the donors belonged. Sequenced input: PBMCs. The chain was built from TRBV2 and TRBJ2-5; the D gene identity is not certain. The clonotype comes from a man aged 18 to 35 in good health and CMV-seropositive. The sequence in DNA is TGTGCCAGCAGTGCGAGGCCAAAAGAGACCCAGTACTTC. It translates as CASSARPKETQYF.